This T cell receptor beta chain emerged from a study of vaccination and CD4 T cells after COVID-19. The overall study: Across the group, participants received two doses of either BNT162b2 or mRNA-1273 vaccine.

Sequencing of DNA taken from cultured CD4+ T cells relied on the Oncomine TCR Beta short-read assay. It was from cultured CD4+ T cells that genomic DNA was extracted. MiXCR, applied by TCRdb to the PCR reads, yields one record per CDR3 protein. The profile shows under 30,000 distinct CDR3 sequences, about 67% of them singletons. V dropped 3 bases and J dropped 9 bases, with 6 bases sitting between them. Germline V CDR1 and CDR2: ENHRY, SYGVKD. The CDR3 has 12 amino acids. Study-level results: Researchers report that 304 of 307 vaccine-specific clones in convalescent patients proved spike mono-reactive. A median of 86.3% of reactive clones, in convalescent patients, became evident only post-vaccination.

The treatment here: roughly 10-day PBMC culture with coronavirus spike peptide pools or control peptides (ViraFEST assay). This clonotype occurred a few times. Its antigen is currently unknown. The sequencing here drew on CD4+ T cells from blood, cultured in vitro, taken after SARS-CoV-2 vaccination. The rearrangement uses TRBV10-3 and TRBJ1-6, with D hard to call. This TCR came from a human donor who received a COVID-19 vaccine. The CDR3 spells CAISDPPSPLHF. For the CDR3, the DNA is TGTGCCATCAGTGATCCCCCTTCACCCCTCCACTTT.